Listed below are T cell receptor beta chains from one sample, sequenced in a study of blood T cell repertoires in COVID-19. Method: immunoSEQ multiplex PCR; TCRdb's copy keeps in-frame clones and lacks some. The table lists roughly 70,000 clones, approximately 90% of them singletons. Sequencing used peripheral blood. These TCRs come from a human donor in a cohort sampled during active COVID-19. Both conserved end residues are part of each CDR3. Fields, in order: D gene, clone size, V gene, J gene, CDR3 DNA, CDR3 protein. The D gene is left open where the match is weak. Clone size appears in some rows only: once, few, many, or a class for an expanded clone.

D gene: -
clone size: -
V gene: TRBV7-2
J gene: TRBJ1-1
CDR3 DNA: TGTGCCAGCAGCAACACAGGGAGGGGAGCTTTCTTT
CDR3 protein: CASSNTGRGAFF

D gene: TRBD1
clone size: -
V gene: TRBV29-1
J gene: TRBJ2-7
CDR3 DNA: TGCAGCGTTGGACAGGGGGGCTACGAGCAGTACTTC
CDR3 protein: CSVGQGGYEQYF

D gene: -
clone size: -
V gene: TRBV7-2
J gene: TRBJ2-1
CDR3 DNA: TGTGCCAGCAGTCCCAGTTACTACAATGAGCAGTTCTTC
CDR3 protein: CASSPSYYNEQFF

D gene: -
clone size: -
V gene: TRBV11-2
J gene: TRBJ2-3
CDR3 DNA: TGTGCCAGCAGCCTACTCAACCTCGGCACAGATACGCAGTATTTT
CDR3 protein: CASSLLNLGTDTQYF

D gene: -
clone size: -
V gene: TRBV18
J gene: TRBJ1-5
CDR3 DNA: TGTGCCAGCTCACCCCCGGGGGGGGGCAATCAGCCCCAGCATTTT
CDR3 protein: CASSPPGGGNQPQHF

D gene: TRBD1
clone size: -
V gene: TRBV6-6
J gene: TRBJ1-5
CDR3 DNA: TGTGCCAGCCGGGACAGGGGGCATAGCAATCAGCCCCAGCATTTT
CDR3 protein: CASRDRGHSNQPQHF

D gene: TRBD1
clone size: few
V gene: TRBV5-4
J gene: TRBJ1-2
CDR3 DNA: TGTGCCAGCAGCCCGGACAGGGATATCTATGGCTACACCTTC
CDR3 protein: CASSPDRDIYGYTF

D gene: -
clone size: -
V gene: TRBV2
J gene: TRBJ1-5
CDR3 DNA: TGTGCCAGCAGCGACGGGACAAACAATCAGCCCCAGCATTTT
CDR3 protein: CASSDGTNNQPQHF

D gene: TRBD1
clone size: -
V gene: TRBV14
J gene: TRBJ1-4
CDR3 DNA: TGTGCCAGCAGCCAAGAGTGGGGGACAGGGTACGAAAAACTGTTTTTT
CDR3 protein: CASSQEWGTGYEKLFF

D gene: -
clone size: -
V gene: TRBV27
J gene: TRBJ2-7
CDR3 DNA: TGTGCCAGCAGATCCACAAGGGGGGGGTGGGGCGACGAGCAGTACTTC
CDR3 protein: CASRSTRGGWGDEQYF

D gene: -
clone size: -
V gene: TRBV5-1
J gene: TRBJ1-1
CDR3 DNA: TGCGCCAGCAGCTTGGTCCCTGCGAATACTGAAGCTTTCTTT
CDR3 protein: CASSLVPANTEAFF

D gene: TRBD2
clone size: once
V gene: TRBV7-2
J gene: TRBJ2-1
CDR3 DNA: TGTGCCAGCAGCTTAGCGCGGGGGGGATCCTACAATGAGCAGTTCTTC
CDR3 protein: CASSLARGGSYNEQFF

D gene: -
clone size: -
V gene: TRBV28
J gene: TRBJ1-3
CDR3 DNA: TGTGCCAGCGCCTGGGGGCAGATCCCTGGAAACACCATATATTTT
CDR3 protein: CASAWGQIPGNTIYF

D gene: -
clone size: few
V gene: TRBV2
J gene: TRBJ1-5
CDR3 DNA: TGTGCCAGCAGTGCAGGGGAGGGTCAGCCCCAGCATTTT
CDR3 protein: CASSAGEGQPQHF

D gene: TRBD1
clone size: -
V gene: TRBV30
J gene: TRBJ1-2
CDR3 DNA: TGTGCCTGGAGTATGGACAGGGGAAATGGCTACACCTTC
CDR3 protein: CAWSMDRGNGYTF

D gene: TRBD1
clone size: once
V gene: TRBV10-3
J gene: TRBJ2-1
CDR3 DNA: TGTGCCATCAGCGGAGGGACAGGGGGCTACAATGAGCAGTTCTTC
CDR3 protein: CAISGGTGGYNEQFF

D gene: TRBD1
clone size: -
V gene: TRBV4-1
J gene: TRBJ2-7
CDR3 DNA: TGCGCCAGCAGCCAAGTAGAACAGGGGGCCTACGAGCAGTACTTC
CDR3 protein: CASSQVEQGAYEQYF

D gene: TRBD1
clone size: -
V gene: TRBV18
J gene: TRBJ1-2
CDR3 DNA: TGTGCCAGCTCAGCAGGGGGCCACTATGGCTACACCTTC
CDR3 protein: CASSAGGHYGYTF

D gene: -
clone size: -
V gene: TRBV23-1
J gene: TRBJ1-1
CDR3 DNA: TGCGCCAGCAGTCAACCGCCGCGCGGGAACACTGAAGCTTTCTTT
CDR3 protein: CASSQPPRGNTEAFF

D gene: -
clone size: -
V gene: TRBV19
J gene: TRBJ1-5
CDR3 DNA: TGTGCCAGTAGTATTGGCAGGGGCGGCAATCAGCCCCAGCATTTT
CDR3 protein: CASSIGRGGNQPQHF

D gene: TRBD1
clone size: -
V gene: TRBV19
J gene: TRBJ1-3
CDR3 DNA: TGTGCCAGTAGTTCCGAGGGGGCTGCTGGAAACACCATATATTTT
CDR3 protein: CASSSEGAAGNTIYF

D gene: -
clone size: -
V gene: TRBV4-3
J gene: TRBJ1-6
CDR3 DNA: TGCGCCAGCAGCCCAGACAGCTCCTATAATTCACCCCTCCACTTT
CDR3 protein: CASSPDSSYNSPLHF

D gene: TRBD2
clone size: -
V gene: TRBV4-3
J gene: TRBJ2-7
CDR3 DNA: TGCGCCAGCAGCCAACGTATAACCGGAACCGGGACTAGCGGAGAGCAGTACTTC
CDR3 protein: CASSQRITGTGTSGEQYF

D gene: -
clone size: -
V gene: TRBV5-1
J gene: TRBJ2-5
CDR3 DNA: TGCGCCAGCAGACATAGGACAGCAGCCCAAGAGACCCAGTACTTC
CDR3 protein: CASRHRTAAQETQYF

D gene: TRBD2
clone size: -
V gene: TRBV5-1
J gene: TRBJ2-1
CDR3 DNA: TGCGCCAGCAGCTTGGGTGGTACGGGGGGCTACAATGAGCAGTTCTTC
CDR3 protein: CASSLGGTGGYNEQFF

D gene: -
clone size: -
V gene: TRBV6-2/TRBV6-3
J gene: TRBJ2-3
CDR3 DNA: TGTGCCAGCAGTCTCCGGGGGATGGGAACCAGCACAGATACGCAGTATTTT
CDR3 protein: CASSLRGMGTSTDTQYF

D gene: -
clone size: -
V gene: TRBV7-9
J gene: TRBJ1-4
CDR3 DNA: TGTGCCAGCAGCTTAACCGGTCCCTTGATGGAACTGTTTTTT
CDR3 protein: CASSLTGPLMELFF

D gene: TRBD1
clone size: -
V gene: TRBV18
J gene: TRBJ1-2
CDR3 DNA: TGTGCCAGCTCACGCACCGGGACAGGGGGCGAAATCTACACCTTC
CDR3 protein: CASSRTGTGGEIYTF

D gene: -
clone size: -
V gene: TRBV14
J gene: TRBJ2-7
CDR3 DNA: TGTGCCAGCAGCCAAACCTACCACGAGCAGTACTTC
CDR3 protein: CASSQTYHEQYF

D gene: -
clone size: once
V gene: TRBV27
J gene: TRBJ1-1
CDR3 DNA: TGTGCCAGCAGTTTGACCTACAGGCGTCCTGAAGCTTTCTTT
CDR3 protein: CASSLTYRRPEAFF

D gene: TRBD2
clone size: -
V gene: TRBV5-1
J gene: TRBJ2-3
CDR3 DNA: TGCGCCAGCACCCGACTAGCGGGGGGCACAGATACGCAGTATTTT
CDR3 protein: CASTRLAGGTDTQYF

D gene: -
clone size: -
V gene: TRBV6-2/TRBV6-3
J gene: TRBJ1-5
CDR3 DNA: TGTGCCAGCAGTTACTATCTAGGAGACAGCAATCAGCCCCAGCATTTT
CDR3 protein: CASSYYLGDSNQPQHF

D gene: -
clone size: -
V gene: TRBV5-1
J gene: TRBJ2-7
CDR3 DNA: TGCGCCAGCAGCTTGGGCCCAGGGGCCTCCCACGAGCAGTACTTC
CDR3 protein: CASSLGPGASHEQYF

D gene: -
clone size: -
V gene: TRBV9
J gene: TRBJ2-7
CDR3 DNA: TGTGCCAGCAGCGTAGGACCGGGGAATCACGAGCAGTACTTC
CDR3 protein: CASSVGPGNHEQYF

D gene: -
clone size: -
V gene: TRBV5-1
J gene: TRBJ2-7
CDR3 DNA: TGCGCCAGCAGCTTGTGGGGCCAAACCTACGAGCAGTACTTC
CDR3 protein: CASSLWGQTYEQYF

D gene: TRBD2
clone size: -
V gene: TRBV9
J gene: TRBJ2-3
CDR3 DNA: TGTGCCAGCAGCGTAGGACTAGCGGGGGGCCAGGTTACCGATACGCAGTATTTT
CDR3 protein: CASSVGLAGGQVTDTQYF

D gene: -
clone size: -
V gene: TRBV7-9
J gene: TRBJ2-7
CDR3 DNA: TGTGCCAGCAGTCCTTCCTACGAGCAGTACTTC
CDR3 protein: CASSPSYEQYF

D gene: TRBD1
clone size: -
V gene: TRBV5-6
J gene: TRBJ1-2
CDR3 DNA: TGTGCCAGCAGCCCGGACAGGCCTGGCTATGGCTACACCTTC
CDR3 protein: CASSPDRPGYGYTF

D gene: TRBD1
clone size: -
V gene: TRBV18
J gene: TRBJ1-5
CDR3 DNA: TGTGCCAGCTCCCCCGGGTCCGACAGGGCAGGTAGGCCCCAGCATTTT
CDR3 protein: CASSPGSDRAGRPQHF

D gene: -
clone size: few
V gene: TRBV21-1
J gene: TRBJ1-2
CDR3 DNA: TGTGCCAGCAGCAATATCCACCGGGGCTACACCTTC
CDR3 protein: CASSNIHRGYTF

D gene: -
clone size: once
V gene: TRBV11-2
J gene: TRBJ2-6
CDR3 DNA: TGTGCCAGCAGATTGAGAACTGGGGCCAACGTCCTGACTTTC
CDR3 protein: CASRLRTGANVLTF

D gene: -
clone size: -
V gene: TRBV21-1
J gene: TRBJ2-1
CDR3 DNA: TGTGCCAGCAGCAAAGGGACAGCCACTAGGAGCTCCTACAATGAGCAGTTCTTC
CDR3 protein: CASSKGTATRSSYNEQFF

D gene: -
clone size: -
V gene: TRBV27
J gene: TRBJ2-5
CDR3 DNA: TGTGCCAGCAGCCCGGGGAATTCGGAGACCCAGTACTTC
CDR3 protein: CASSPGNSETQYF

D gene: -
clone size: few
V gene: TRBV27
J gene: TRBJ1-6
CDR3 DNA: TGTGCCAGCAGTTTATTAAGTCAGGCCTATAATTCACCCCTCCACTTT
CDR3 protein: CASSLLSQAYNSPLHF

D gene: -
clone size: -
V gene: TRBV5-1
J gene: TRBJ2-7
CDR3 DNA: TGCGCCAGCAGCTTGGCAATGACAGGCTACGAGCAGTACTTC
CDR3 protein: CASSLAMTGYEQYF

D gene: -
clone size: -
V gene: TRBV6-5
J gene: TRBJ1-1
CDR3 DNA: TGTGCCAGCGCACCCTCAGGGGCACAGAACACTGAAGCTTTCTTT
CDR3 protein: CASAPSGAQNTEAFF

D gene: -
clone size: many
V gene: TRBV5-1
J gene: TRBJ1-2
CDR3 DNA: TGCGCCAGCAGGCTCGAGGGCGGCTACACCTTC
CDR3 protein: CASRLEGGYTF

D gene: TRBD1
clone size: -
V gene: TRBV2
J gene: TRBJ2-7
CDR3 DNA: TGTGCCAGCAGTCCCGACAGGGGGCCTGGCGAGCAGTACTTC
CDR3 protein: CASSPDRGPGEQYF

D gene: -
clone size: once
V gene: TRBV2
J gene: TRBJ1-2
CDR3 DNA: TGTGCCAGCACGGGCGACAGCGTCTATGGCTACACCTTC
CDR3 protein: CASTGDSVYGYTF

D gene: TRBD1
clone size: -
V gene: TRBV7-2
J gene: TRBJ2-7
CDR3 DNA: TGTGCCAGCAGCTTTCAGACAGGGGTATACGAGCAGTACTTC
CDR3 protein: CASSFQTGVYEQYF